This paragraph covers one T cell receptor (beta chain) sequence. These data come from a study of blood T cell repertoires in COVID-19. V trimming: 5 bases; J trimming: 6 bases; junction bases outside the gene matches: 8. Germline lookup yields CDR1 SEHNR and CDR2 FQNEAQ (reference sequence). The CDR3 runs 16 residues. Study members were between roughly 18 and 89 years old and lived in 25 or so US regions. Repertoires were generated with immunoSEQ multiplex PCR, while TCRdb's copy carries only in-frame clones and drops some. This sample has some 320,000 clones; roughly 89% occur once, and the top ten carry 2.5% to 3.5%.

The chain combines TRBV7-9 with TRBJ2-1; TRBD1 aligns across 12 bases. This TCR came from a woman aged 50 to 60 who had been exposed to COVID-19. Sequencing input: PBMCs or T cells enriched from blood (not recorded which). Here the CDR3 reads CASSPTGQGAGNEQFF. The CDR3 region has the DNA TGTGCCAGCAGCCCAACGGGACAGGGGGCTGGCAATGAGCAGTTCTTC.